This TCR beta chain was documented in a study of human T cells and chemical hapten exposure. V lost 5 bases, J lost 6 bases, and 6 bases stayed unmatched. The CDR3 is made up of 14 amino acids. The germline CDR1 and CDR2 sequences are MNHEY and SMNVEV (reference sequence). This clonotype appeared many times. Unique molecular identifiers were affixed to discrete cDNA molecules within the library. TCRdb processed the RACE reads anew with MiXCR; each CDR3 protein has one entry. The sample shows around 130,000 distinct CDR3 sequences, more than 7.5% of them seen only once. Time point here: healthy volunteer bleed at 2 weeks. Total RNA was isolated from unfractionated whole blood.

The sequenced material came from whole blood. This TCR was sampled from a male donor in good health. Some clones in this sample may be carry-over from other donors' samples. The chain is built from TRBV27 and TRBJ2-1, with 8 bases fitting TRBD2. CDR3 region: CASSLARGGNEQFF. CDR3 nucleotides: TGTGCCAGCAGTCTCGCCCGGGGGGGCAATGAGCAGTTCTTC.